The subject of this entry is one T cell receptor (beta chain). Its antigen is still unknown. Sequenced material consisted of expressed TCRB transcripts (all of the isolated RNA was reverse transcribed). Measured with immunoSEQ multiplex PCR; TCRdb has only the in-frame clones, and not every one. The data hold about 360,000 clones, with around 12% observed a single time. The data were obtained in a study of beta chain features in type 1 diabetes. Notes on the study in general: The question left open here concerned HLA type influencing TCRB rearrangement. In cDNA sequencing, cells with high TCR expression could be over-represented.

The authors sorted CD4+ naive, central memory, regulatory and stem cell-like memory cells via CD45RO/CCR7/CD25/CD127/CD95/CD27. Purity exceeding 95% was reached by all sorted populations. The CDR3 spans 15 residues. Germline CDR1 reads SQVTM; CDR2 reads ANQGSEA. The V and J ends lost 1 base and 7 bases, in that order; junction bases with no gene match: 9. This sequence originates from a man between 18 and 29 years old in good health. Sequenced: naive CD4+ T cells from blood. The rearrangement joins TRBV29-1 to TRBJ2-1; 8 bases fit TRBD1. Here the CDR3 reads CSVEVPGGAGNEQFF. The CDR3 nucleotides read TGCAGCGTTGAAGTACCAGGGGGCGCCGGGAATGAGCAGTTCTTC.